The 18 T cell receptor beta chains in this list originate from one sample, sequenced in a study of cytomegalovirus exposure and HLA in healthy donors (dated by TCRdb to the late 2010s). Libraries were prepared through the immunoSEQ multiplex PCR assay. The multiplex PCR relied on a mix of 60 forward primers for TCR Vbeta segments and 13 reverse primers for TCR Jbeta segments. Entries here come from immuneACCESS through TCRdb and include only in-frame sequences with V and J called. Some clones fail to appear in such tables; in the studies checked, an unresolved V gene covers under half of the shortfall, and the cause of the remainder is unknown. Counted in this sample were 100,000 to 150,000 clones; about 70% of them appeared once. Less than 15% of the sample lies in the top ten. The sequenced sample consisted of PBMCs. The receptor set was obtained from a woman in her sixties or seventies in good health and CMV-seropositive.

The rearrangement uses TRBV6-5 and TRBJ2-1; 13 bases match TRBD2. The germline V gene encodes CDR1 MNHEY and CDR2 SVGAGI. This CDR3 is built from 15 residues. V lost 6 bases, J lost 6 bases, and 5 bases stayed unmatched. CDR3 nucleotides: TGTGCCAGCAGCAAGGGACTAGCGGGGACCAATGAGCAGTTCTTC. This encodes CASSKGLAGTNEQFF.

This clone was recorded a few times. Here the CDR3 reads CARGLNRVYTEAFF. CDR3 in DNA: TGTGCCAGAGGCCTTAACAGGGTTTACACTGAAGCTTTCTTT. This sequence joins TRBV5-3 and TRBJ1-1; tentative D call: TRBD1 (6 bases). TRBV5-3 is filed as an ORF, its function uncertain. Trimming cost V 7 bases and J 3 bases, with 16 bases left between them. There are 14 residues in the CDR3.

This chain uses TRBV5-6 with TRBJ1-1; D remains ambiguous. Germline CDR1 is SGHDT and CDR2 is YYEEEE. This CDR3 is 14 amino acids long. Between the trimmed V and J ends, which lost 0 bases and 5 bases, there was a span of 11 bases. The CDR3 spells CASSLGSRGTEAFF. The CDR3 DNA reads TGTGCCAGCAGCTTGGGGAGTAGAGGGACTGAAGCTTTCTTT.

The rearrangement uses TRBV4-1 and TRBJ2-3; 12 nucleotides align to TRBD2. The J segment lost 2 bases and the V segment lost 1 base, leaving 1 base of the junction unmatched. The germline V gene has CDR1 MGHRA and CDR2 YSYEKL. The CDR3 is made up of 16 amino acids. The CDR3, as DNA: TGCGCCAGCAGCCAAGGACTAGCGGGGGACACAGATACGCAGTATTTT. Translated: CASSQGLAGDTDTQYF.

The chain couples TRBV5-1 to TRBJ1-1; 8 nucleotides agree with TRBD1. The CDR3 runs to 17 residues. Germline CDR1 reads SGHRS; CDR2 reads YFSETQ. Losses at the gene ends were 3 bases for V and 5 bases for J; bases not matched to a gene: 15. Here the CDR3 reads CASSYRQGLVNGTEAFF. The CDR3 bases are TGCGCCAGCAGCTATCGACAGGGGTTGGTTAATGGGACTGAAGCTTTCTTT.

The chain employs TRBV5-4 and TRBJ1-4; 9 bases match TRBD1. The trim removed 0 bases at V and 10 bases at J, leaving 4 bases unmatched. CDR1 is SGHNT, CDR2 YYREEE, per germline (reference sequence). The CDR3 is 14 residues long. The CDR3 loop reads CASSLGDRGTKLFF. CDR3 sequence (DNA): TGTGCCAGCAGCTTGGGAGACAGGGGGACAAAACTGTTTTTT.

This clone turned up a few times. This chain uses TRBV11-1 with TRBJ2-7; D uncertain. The CDR3 is 11 residues long. Trimming pared 5 bases from V and 9 bases from J, leaving 11 bases between. In germline, CDR1 is SGHAT, CDR2 FQDESV (reference sequence). The CDR3 region is CASSQTGRQYF. The CDR3 region has the DNA TGTGCCAGCAGCCAAACTGGTAGGCAGTACTTC.

V is TRBV7-2 and J is TRBJ2-3; 9 nucleotides line up with TRBD2. Per germline, CDR1 SGHTA and CDR2 FQGNSA. CDR3 length equals 16 residues. With V trimmed by 0 bases and J by 2 bases, 3 bases remained unmatched. In DNA, the CDR3 is TGTGCCAGCAGCTTAGCGCTAGCGGGGAACACAGATACGCAGTATTTT. It specifies CASSLALAGNTDTQYF.

V and J are TRBV10-3 and TRBJ2-1, with 11 positions matching TRBD2. This CDR3 spans 15 amino acids. CDR1 is ENHRY and CDR2 is SYGVKD in the germline V gene. Losses at the gene ends were 10 bases for V and 6 bases for J; bases not matched to a gene: 11. CDR3 residues: CATTRDSGRANEQFF. The CDR3, as DNA: TGTGCCACCACCCGGGATAGCGGGAGGGCCAATGAGCAGTTCTTC.

CDR3 in amino acids: CASSHSPGVEQFF. CDR3 in DNA: TGTGCCAGCAGCCACTCCCCGGGAGTTGAGCAGTTCTTC. The V gene is TRBV14, the J gene TRBJ2-1, with D maybe TRBD2 (6 bases). The CDR3 runs to 13 residues. CDR1 and CDR2 from the germline V gene are SGHDN and FVKESK. Trimming shortened V by 3 bases and J by 9 bases, and 12 bases separated the two germline ends.

The chain links TRBV4-2 to TRBJ2-5, with 10 bases fitting TRBD2. Per germline, CDR1 LGHNA and CDR2 YNFKEQ. The V and J ends lost 0 bases and 5 bases, in that order; junction bases with no gene match: 9. CDR3 length: 17 residues. Written as DNA, the CDR3 is TGTGCCAGCAGCCAAGATCGGGCTAGCGGGAGATATGAGACCCAGTACTTC. Translating it yields CASSQDRASGRYETQYF.

The V and J genes are TRBV18 and TRBJ1-6; no reliable D call. This CDR3 is built from 13 residues. Deletions cut 3 bases from V and 6 bases from J, with 6 bases between. The germline CDR1 and CDR2 sequences are KGHSH and LQKENI. CDR3 in DNA: TGTGCCAGCTCACCCCTAAGTAATTCACCCCTCCACTTT. Amino acids: CASSPLSNSPLHF.

J is TRBJ2-3 and V is TRBV13, with 8 bases fitting TRBD2. CDR3 length: 21 residues. The V segment lost 3 bases and the J segment 0 bases; nucleotides outside the gene matches: 20. Germline V gene lookup returns CDR1 PRHDT and CDR2 FYEKMQ (reference sequence). Here the CDR3 reads CASSFFFLGLAGFPSTDTQYF. Here the CDR3 DNA reads TGTGCCAGCAGCTTCTTCTTTTTGGGGCTAGCGGGCTTCCCTAGCACAGATACGCAGTATTTT. The whole variable domain, filled in from reference TRBV13 and TRBJ2-3, reads AAGVIQSPRHLIKEKRETATLKCYPIPRHDTVYWYQQGPGQDPQFLISFYEKMQSDKGSIPDRFSAQQFSDYHSELNMSSLELGDSALYFCASSFFFLGLAGFPSTDTQYFGPGTRLTVL.

V and J are TRBV9 and TRBJ2-3; TRBD2 matches at 10 bases. The germline V gene has CDR1 SGDLS and CDR2 YYNGEE. The CDR3 runs 16 residues. V was pared by 0 bases and J by 1 base, with 2 bases of the junction left unmatched. The CDR3 region is CASSVAGTSGTDTQYF. The CDR3 nucleotides are TGTGCCAGCAGCGTAGCTGGGACTAGCGGCACAGATACGCAGTATTTT.

This clone was counted only a few times. The chain links TRBV9 to TRBJ2-1; D possibly corresponds to TRBD2 (6 bases). CDR1 and CDR2 (germline): SGDLS, YYNGEE. The germline V and J ends were trimmed by 1 base and 6 bases, with 11 bases remaining between them. The CDR3 totals 14 residues. CDR3: CASSVTMGGNEQFF. CDR3 nucleotides: TGTGCCAGCAGCGTAACGATGGGGGGCAATGAGCAGTTCTTC. The full variable domain, completed using reference TRBV9 and TRBJ2-1, is DSGVTQTPKHLITATGQRVTLRCSPRSGDLSVYWYQQSLDQGLQFLIQYYNGEERAKGNILERFSAQQFPDLHSELNLSSLELGDSALYFCASSVTMGGNEQFFGPGTRLTVL.

J is TRBJ2-3 and V is TRBV11-2, with D maybe TRBD2 (5 bases). The V and J ends lost 7 bases and 4 bases respectively, with 12 bases between them. Germline lookup yields CDR1 SGHAT and CDR2 FQNNGV. This CDR3 is built from 13 residues. CDR3 region: CASTRWGADTQYF. In nucleotides, the CDR3 is TGTGCCAGCACCCGGTGGGGAGCAGATACGCAGTATTTT.

This clone has a single count. The rearrangement links TRBV6-5 to TRBJ2-1; TRBD1 is a possible D gene (6 bases). V shed 6 bases and J shed 0 bases, with 12 bases lying between them. Germline loops: CDR1 MNHEY, CDR2 SVGAGI. This CDR3 contains 15 residues. CDR3 sequence: CASSRGGGSYNEQFF. CDR3 sequence (DNA): TGTGCCAGCAGCAGGGGCGGAGGCTCCTACAATGAGCAGTTCTTC.

This clone was counted a few times. The junction does not match germline at one end; this may be a read error. This sequence joins TRBV7-7 and TRBJ2-5; TRBD2 might be the D (5 bases). This CDR3 contains 14 residues. CDR1 is SSHAT and CDR2 is FNYEAQ in the germline V gene (reference sequence). This chain's CDR3 is CASSLGGSQETQYF. As DNA, the CDR3 is TGTGCTAGCAGCTTAGGAGGCAGCCAAGAGACCCAGTACTTC.